This T cell receptor beta chain is drawn from a study of T cell responses to AZD1222 COVID-19 vaccine. Measured with immunoSEQ multiplex PCR; TCRdb has only the in-frame clones, and not every one. The sample contains around 160,000 clones, about nine tenths of which appear only once. This receptor was identified in an adult in good health. The source material was peripheral blood, sampled on day 0 of AZD1222 vaccination.

The CDR3 spells CASSFGRAQYF. In DNA, the CDR3 is TGTGCCAGCAGTTTTGGTAGGGCCCAGTACTTC. V usage is TRBV12-3 or TRBV12-4 and J usage is TRBJ2-5; D is ambiguous. The CDR3 totals 11 residues. V was pared by 3 bases and J by 9 bases, with 8 bases between.